What follows are 23 T cell receptor beta chains derived from one specimen sequenced in a study of cytomegalovirus exposure and HLA in healthy donors. TCRdb keeps only in-frame clones here, not all; method: immunoSEQ multiplex PCR. The repertoire holds over 120,000 clones, with roughly 87% as singletons. The specimen sequenced was PBMCs. The receptors derive from a man between 18 and 29 years old in good health and CMV-seropositive.

The V gene is TRBV6-5, the J gene TRBJ1-1; 9 bases line up with TRBD1. Trimming cost V 6 bases and J 6 bases; bases outside gene matches: 11. The CDR3 extends over 15 amino acids. Germline CDR1 reads MNHEY; CDR2 reads SVGAGI. CDR3 loop: CASSNHRGRYPEAFF. CDR3 DNA: TGTGCCAGCAGCAACCACAGGGGGCGATATCCTGAAGCTTTCTTT.

The V call is TRBV2, the J call TRBJ2-2; D is possibly TRBD1 (5 bases). The CDR3 consists of 13 residues. Trimming left V 7 bases short and J 5 bases short, with 11 bases between. Germline CDR1 and CDR2: SNHLY and FYNNEI. CDR3 coding DNA: TGTGCCAGCAATGGACACCCTACCGGGGAGCTGTTTTTT. It specifies CASNGHPTGELFF.

This clone was seen only once. This chain connects TRBV2 to TRBJ2-7; D possibly corresponds to TRBD1 (6 bases). The CDR3 is 12 residues long. Trimming left V 8 bases short and J 5 bases short, with 13 bases between. Germline V CDR1 and CDR2: SNHLY, FYNNEI. The CDR3 DNA reads TGTGCCAGCGCTACTCAGGGGCACGAGCAGTACTTC. Its protein is CASATQGHEQYF. Drawing the rest from reference TRBV2 and TRBJ2-7, the complete variable domain is EPEVTQTPSHQVTQMGQEVILRCVPISNHLYFYWYRQILGQKVEFLVSFYNNEISEKSEIFDDQFSVERPDGSNFTLKIRSTKLEDSAMYFCASATQGHEQYFGPGTRLTVT.

The V and J genes are TRBV6-5 and TRBJ1-1; D gene ambiguous. The CDR3 extends over 14 amino acids. Trimming took off 5 bases at V and 3 bases at J, with 13 bases between the two ends. Germline V gene data show CDR1 as MNHEY and CDR2 as SVGAGI. In nucleotides, the CDR3 is TGTGCCAGCAGTCCGGACTTTAGGGACACTGAAGCTTTCTTT. Translating it yields CASSPDFRDTEAFF.

This chain links TRBV19 with TRBJ1-5, with D maybe TRBD1 (5 bases). Germline V lookup: CDR1 LNHDA, CDR2 SQIVND (reference sequence). This CDR3 is built from 15 residues. With 6 bases removed from V and 0 bases from J, the gap between germline ends came to 12 bases. The CDR3 spells CASRIQAYSNQPQHF. CDR3 in DNA: TGTGCCAGTAGGATACAGGCTTATAGCAATCAGCCCCAGCATTTT.

This clone occurred once. The chain combines TRBV10-2 with TRBJ1-2; a weak D match, TRBD1 (5 bases). There are 11 residues in the CDR3. Trimming stripped 8 bases from V and 7 bases from J, with 11 bases between. The germline V gene encodes CDR1 WSHSY and CDR2 SAAADI. CDR3 protein: CASFTGGGYTF. CDR3 nucleotides: TGCGCCAGCTTCACGGGGGGTGGCTACACCTTC.

The rearrangement joins TRBV6-6 to TRBJ2-7; TRBD1 might be the D (6 bases). In germline, CDR1 is MNHNY, CDR2 SVGAGI (reference sequence). Trimming stripped 0 bases from V and 2 bases from J, with 11 bases between. The CDR3 totals 15 residues. Here the CDR3 reads CASSYSDRFTYEQYF. The CDR3 bases are TGTGCCAGCAGTTACTCGGACAGATTTACCTACGAGCAGTACTTC.

The rearrangement joins TRBV30 to TRBJ1-2; the match to TRBD1 covers 8 bases. Germline V gene data show CDR1 as GTSNPN and CDR2 as SVGIG (reference sequence). This CDR3 is built from 12 residues. The trim removed 4 bases at V and 7 bases at J, leaving 5 bases unmatched. CDR3 region: CAWKDRVGGYTF. CDR3 bases: TGTGCCTGGAAGGACAGGGTGGGTGGCTACACCTTC.

The CDR3 nucleotides read TGTGCCAGCAGCATTGGGACACTTGAAGCTTTCTTT. It yields the protein CASSIGTLEAFF. The chain carries TRBV5-6 and TRBJ1-1; TRBD1 is a possible D gene (6 bases). Germline V lookup: CDR1 SGHDT, CDR2 YYEEEE. The V end was cut by 4 bases, the J end by 7 bases, with 11 bases between. The CDR3 has 12 residues.

V usage is TRBV2 and J usage is TRBJ2-1, with D maybe TRBD1 (5 bases). V gave up 4 bases and J gave up 2 bases, with 9 bases separating them. The CDR3 is 14 amino acids. Per germline, CDR1 SNHLY and CDR2 FYNNEI. The chain's CDR3 is CASSAGPTYNEQFF. In nucleotides, the CDR3 is TGTGCCAGCAGTGCAGGGCCGACCTACAATGAGCAGTTCTTC.

The chain is built from TRBV5-1 and TRBJ2-2; tentatively, D is TRBD1 (5 bases). The CDR3 has 14 residues. Trimming stripped 3 bases from V and 6 bases from J, with 12 bases between. Germline CDR1 is SGHRS and CDR2 is YFSETQ. CDR3 amino acids: CASSYPDSPGELFF. The CDR3 DNA is TGCGCCAGCAGCTACCCCGACAGTCCCGGGGAGCTGTTTTTT.

The gene calls are TRBV11-2 and TRBJ2-7, with 7 bases aligning to TRBD1. Looked up from germline, CDR1 is SGHAT and CDR2 is FQNNGV. The CDR3 loop spans 14 amino acids. V trimming: 4 bases; J trimming: 1 base; junction bases outside the gene matches: 4. Written as DNA, the CDR3 is TGTGCCAGCAGCTCCTCACAGGGGTCCTACGAGCAGTACTTC. Its translation: CASSSSQGSYEQYF.

The gene calls are TRBV30 and TRBJ2-2; D is possibly TRBD2 (6 bases). CDR3 length: 15 amino acids. Germline lookup yields CDR1 GTSNPN and CDR2 SVGIG (reference sequence). The V gene lost 4 bases and the J gene lost 4 bases, with 16 bases spanning the gap. This chain's CDR3 is CAWIPTGGATGELFF. The CDR3 region has the DNA TGTGCCTGGATCCCTACCGGGGGTGCCACCGGGGAGCTGTTTTTT.

The chain joins TRBV7-9 to TRBJ1-2; the match to TRBD1 covers 10 bases. CDR1 and CDR2 (germline): SEHNR, FQNEAQ (reference sequence). Trimming cost V 0 bases and J 4 bases; bases outside gene matches: 2. The CDR3 sequence is 15 residues long. The CDR3 sequence is CASSLATGGGYGYTF. CDR3 nucleotide sequence: TGTGCCAGCAGCTTAGCGACAGGGGGCGGCTATGGCTACACCTTC.

The V call is TRBV7-2, the J call TRBJ2-7; a possible D gene is TRBD1 (7 bases). V gave up 2 bases and J gave up 2 bases, with 10 bases separating them. This CDR3 is built from 14 residues. Germline lookup yields CDR1 SGHTA and CDR2 FQGNSA. The CDR3 DNA follows: TGTGCCAGCAGCTTACAGGGGGGAACCTACGAGCAGTACTTC. Translating gives CASSLQGGTYEQYF. Full variable domain (rest looked up from reference TRBV7-2 and TRBJ2-7): GAGVSQSPSNKVTEKGKDVELRCDPISGHTALYWYRQSLGQGLEFLIYFQGNSAPDKSGLPSDRFSAERTGGSVSTLTIQRTQQEDSAVYLCASSLQGGTYEQYFGPGTRLTVT.

The chain is built from TRBV30 and TRBJ1-1; no definite D call. The CDR3 is made up of 13 amino acids. Looked up from germline, CDR1 is GTSNPN and CDR2 is SVGIG (reference sequence). V was trimmed by 4 bases and J by 6 bases, leaving 15 bases between them. The CDR3 loop reads CAWNVGPGAEAFF. Written as DNA, the CDR3 is TGTGCCTGGAATGTGGGTCCCGGAGCTGAAGCTTTCTTT.

This clone was counted only a few times. The rearrangement uses TRBV2 and TRBJ1-2; 9 bases align to TRBD1. Germline lookup yields CDR1 SNHLY and CDR2 FYNNEI. The CDR3 spans 14 residues. V lost 6 bases to trimming and J lost 6 bases; unmatched junction nucleotides: 8. In DNA, the CDR3 is TGTGCCAGCAGGGGGGGACAGGGTCTGCATGGCTACACCTTC. Translating it yields CASRGGQGLHGYTF.

The chain joins TRBV14 to TRBJ1-2; unclear D gene. Germline V CDR1 and CDR2: SGHDN, FVKESK. The CDR3 is made up of 13 amino acids. Between the trimmed V and J ends, which lost 4 bases and 4 bases, there was a span of 10 bases. DNA of the CDR3: TGTGCCAGCAGCCCGGGAGTCTCCTATGGCTACACCTTC. Translating it yields CASSPGVSYGYTF.

The rearrangement joins TRBV6-4 to TRBJ1-2; 7 positions match TRBD1. This CDR3 region has 12 residues. CDR1 and CDR2 (germline): MRHNA, SNTAGT. The V gene end was trimmed by 3 bases and the J gene end by 10 bases; junction bases not matched to a gene: 5. The CDR3 bases are TGTGCCAGCAGTGATCGGACAGGAGCCTACACCTTC. Encoded protein: CASSDRTGAYTF.

This chain links TRBV7-3 with TRBJ1-1; D gene uncertain. V was cut by 8 bases and J by 7 bases, with 11 bases left in between. The CDR3 is 11 residues long. Looked up from germline, CDR1 is SGHTA and CDR2 is FQGTGA. Here the CDR3 DNA reads TGTGCCAGCGTCGGAGGGAATGAAGCTTTCTTT. Its translation: CASVGGNEAFF.

This chain connects TRBV5-1 to TRBJ1-1, with D perhaps matching TRBD1 (6 bases). V was pared by 0 bases and J by 9 bases, with 12 bases between. The CDR3 has 13 residues. Germline lookup yields CDR1 SGHRS and CDR2 YFSETQ. CDR3 sequence (DNA): TGCGCCAGCAGCTTGGAGACAGGCGTCAAAGCTTTCTTT. This gives the protein CASSLETGVKAFF.

The chain employs TRBV7-2 and TRBJ1-6; 7 bases line up with TRBD1. Germline CDR1 reads SGHTA; CDR2 reads FQGNSA. The CDR3 is 16 residues long. V shed 1 base and J 11 bases; nucleotides not matched to a gene: 11. CDR3 sequence: CASSLGYLYRGTPLHF. The CDR3 coding sequence is TGTGCCAGCAGCTTAGGCTATCTCTACAGGGGAACACCCCTCCACTTT.

The gene calls are TRBV30 and TRBJ1-1; 8 nucleotides line up with TRBD1. Unmatched junction bases numbered 19, after V lost 0 bases and J lost 7 bases. CDR1 is GTSNPN and CDR2 is SVGIG in the germline V gene (reference sequence). The CDR3 is made up of 18 amino acids. CDR3 bases: TGTGCCTGGAGTGTAGATCCATTGAGCGACAGGGGCGTTTATGAAGCTTTCTTT. Translated: CAWSVDPLSDRGVYEAFF. Full variable domain (rest looked up from reference TRBV30 and TRBJ1-1): SQTIHQWPATLVQPVGSPLSLECTVEGTSNPNLYWYRQAAGRGLQLLFYSVGIGQISSEVPQNLSASRPQDRQFILSSKKLLLSDSGFYLCAWSVDPLSDRGVYEAFFGQGTRLTVV.